A single sample is the source of the 19 T cell receptor beta chains below, sequenced in a study of response to subunit inactivated influenza vaccine. MiXCR, applied by TCRdb to the RT-PCR reads, yields one record per CDR3 protein. The sample carries 650,000 to 800,000 distinct CDR3 sequences, about 15% recorded once. This material consisted of PBMCs from blood, taken around 14 days before vaccination. Receptors originate from a man between 50 and 59 years old who received an inactivated influenza vaccine.

CDR3 in amino acids: CASGMSGGGNIQYF. CDR3 DNA: TGTGCCAGCGGTATGAGCGGGGGGGGAAACATTCAGTACTTC. This chain links TRBV2 with TRBJ2-4; 10 bases are shared with TRBD2. V lost 8 bases, J lost 6 bases, and 7 bases stayed unmatched. The CDR3 sequence is 14 residues long. Germline V gene sequence: CDR1 SNHLY, CDR2 FYNNEI.

The rearrangement uses TRBV29-1 and TRBJ2-7, with D hard to call. Between the trimmed V and J ends, which lost 6 bases and 3 bases, there was a span of 12 bases. Germline values: CDR1 SQVTM, CDR2 ANQGSEA. The length of the CDR3 is 12 residues. The CDR3 DNA sequence: TGCAGCGTCGGCCCCAGCGTCTACGAGCAGTACTTC. It codes for CSVGPSVYEQYF.

The chain uses TRBV6-2 or TRBV6-3 and TRBJ1-2; a weak D match, TRBD1 (5 bases). Germline-derived CDR1 and CDR2 are MNHEY and SVGEGT. The CDR3 is 13 residues long. The V end lost 5 bases, the J end lost 3 bases, and 10 bases lay between the germline ends. The CDR3 reads CASSMDTYYGYTF. The DNA of the CDR3 is TGTGCCAGCAGTATGGACACATACTATGGCTACACCTTC.

This clonotype was found a few times. This chain joins TRBV7-9 and TRBJ2-1, with TRBD2 matching 9 bases. The ends lost 8 bases at V and 11 bases at J; junction bases unmatched: 7. CDR1 is SEHNR, CDR2 FQNEAQ, per germline (reference sequence). This CDR3 comprises 12 residues. The CDR3 loop is CASGPSGAKQFF. As DNA, the CDR3 is TGTGCCAGCGGGCCTAGCGGGGCTAAGCAGTTCTTC. The full variable domain, with the rest looked up from reference TRBV7-9 and TRBJ2-1, is DTGVSQNPRHKITKRGQNVTFRCDPISEHNRLYWYRQTLGQGPEFLTYFQNEAQLEKSRLLSDRFSAERPKGSFSTLEIQRTEQGDSAMYLCASGPSGAKQFFGPGTRLTVL.

This clonotype was recorded many times. The CDR3 DNA follows: TGTGCCAGCAGCTGGACAGGGACCACTGAAGCTTTCTTT. This sequence encodes CASSWTGTTEAFF. The chain links TRBV2 to TRBJ1-1; 8 nucleotides align to TRBD1. From germline, CDR1 is SNHLY and CDR2 FYNNEI. Trimming removed 6 bases from V and 4 bases from J; junction bases left unmatched: 4. CDR3 length equals 13 residues.

This rearrangement joins TRBV12-3 or TRBV12-4 to TRBJ1-3; weak D call: TRBD1 (5 bases). The CDR3 length is 13 residues. Between the trimmed V and J ends, which lost 6 bases and 2 bases, there was a span of 8 bases. CDR3 bases: TGTGCCAGCAGGCAGGGAGCTGGAAACACCATATATTTT. The encoded protein is CASRQGAGNTIYF.

This clonotype was found a few times. The chain couples TRBV6-5 to TRBJ2-5; 10 bases are a match to TRBD2. Trimming at V came to 0 bases and at J to 7 bases, leaving 8 bases not matched to a gene. This CDR3 is 16 amino acids long. Looked up from germline, CDR1 is MNHEY and CDR2 is SVGAGI. The CDR3 DNA is TGTGCCAGCAGTTACTCGACAGCGGGGGGGCCGGCGACCCAGTACTTC. Protein product: CASSYSTAGGPATQYF.

This clonotype was counted a few times. This sequence joins TRBV20-1 and TRBJ2-7, with 7 bases that match TRBD2. CDR3 length equals 12 residues. Germline trimming cut 6 bases from V and 2 bases from J; bases unmatched to any gene: 4. The germline gives CDR1 DFQATT, CDR2 SNEGSKA (reference sequence). The chain's CDR3 is CSALADTYEQYF. In nucleotides, the CDR3 is TGCAGTGCCCTAGCGGATACCTACGAGCAGTACTTC.

This clonotype showed up just a few times. The chain combines TRBV15 with TRBJ1-5; the D is unclear. V was trimmed by 1 base and J by 3 bases, leaving 4 bases between them. The CDR3 covers 13 residues. Germline lookup yields CDR1 LNHNV and CDR2 YYDKDF (reference sequence). Written as DNA, the CDR3 is TGTGCCACCAGCAGAGGAGACAATCAGCCCCAGCATTTT. It yields the protein CATSRGDNQPQHF.

The chain joins TRBV7-2 to TRBJ1-1; D is undetermined. Trimming took off 2 bases at V and 6 bases at J, with 7 bases between the two ends. Per the germline V gene, CDR1 is SGHTA and CDR2 is FQGNSA. The CDR3 covers 12 residues. The CDR3 coding sequence is TGTGCCAGCAGCTTATTTTTGTCTGAAGCTTTCTTT. This gives the protein CASSLFLSEAFF.

The CDR3 is CASILTGGVQTQYF. CDR3 sequence (DNA): TGTGCCAGCATCCTGACAGGGGGCGTTCAGACCCAGTACTTC. The genes are TRBV7-9 and TRBJ2-5; TRBD1 agrees at 10 bases. Germline V gene sequence: CDR1 SEHNR, CDR2 FQNEAQ (reference sequence). V shed 7 bases, J shed 6 bases, and the junction held 8 bases outside the gene matches. CDR3 length: 14 residues.

This clonotype turned up a few times. This rearrangement joins TRBV10-3 to TRBJ1-1, with TRBD1 matching over 9 bases. V was pared by 6 bases and J by 5 bases, with 13 bases of the junction left unmatched. The germline V gene has CDR1 ENHRY and CDR2 SYGVKD. This CDR3 has 16 amino acids. The CDR3 DNA is TGTGCCATCAGGGATATACAGGGGGCGGAGGGAACTGAAGCTTTCTTT. Protein sequence: CAIRDIQGAEGTEAFF.

The sample holds a few counts of this clonotype. The chain uses TRBV7-9 and TRBJ2-7; 7 nucleotides line up with TRBD1. V gave up 1 base and J gave up 0 bases; unmatched junction bases: 6. CDR1 is SEHNR, CDR2 FQNEAQ, per germline (reference sequence). The CDR3 is made up of 16 amino acids. Written as DNA, the CDR3 is TGTGCCAGCAGCTTAGTAATGGGACAGCACTCCTACGAGCAGTACTTC. It is translated as CASSLVMGQHSYEQYF. Variable domain in full (rest from reference TRBV7-9 and TRBJ2-7): DTGVSQNPRHKITKRGQNVTFRCDPISEHNRLYWYRQTLGQGPEFLTYFQNEAQLEKSRLLSDRFSAERPKGSFSTLEIQRTEQGDSAMYLCASSLVMGQHSYEQYFGPGTRLTVT.

There are many counts of this clonotype. The chain is built from TRBV18 and TRBJ2-1, with D tentatively TRBD1 (5 bases). CDR1 and CDR2 from the germline V gene are KGHSH and LQKENI. Trimming took 2 bases from V and 9 from J, leaving 17 bases between them. The CDR3 is 15 residues long. The CDR3 DNA sequence: TGTGCCAGCTCACCAAATCAGGGATCTAACAGTGAGCAGTTCTTC. Translated, it gives CASSPNQGSNSEQFF.

This clonotype was counted only a few times. The rearrangement joins TRBV15 to TRBJ2-7, with 8 bases lining up with TRBD2. This CDR3 contains 15 residues. Germline values: CDR1 LNHNV, CDR2 YYDKDF (reference sequence). V shed 5 bases, J shed 5 bases, and the junction held 11 bases outside the gene matches. The CDR3 DNA reads as TGTGCCACCAGCCCTCGTCTAGCGGGCGAGGACGAGCAGTACTTC. Amino acids: CATSPRLAGEDEQYF.

The chain joins TRBV6-1 to TRBJ1-2, with D possibly TRBD1 on 5 matching bases. V gave up 6 bases and J gave up 7 bases, with 18 bases separating them. There are 14 residues in the CDR3. Looked up from germline, CDR1 is MNHNS and CDR2 is SASEGT. The CDR3 region has the DNA TGTGCCAGCAGACCCGGGCTCCAGGGATTTGGCTACACCTTC. As protein: CASRPGLQGFGYTF.

The chain combines TRBV5-1 with TRBJ2-4; 7 positions match TRBD1. The CDR3 extends over 15 amino acids. Germline assignment: CDR1 SGHRS and CDR2 YFSETQ. The junction had 6 bases not matched to a gene; V was cut back by 3 bases and J by 3 bases. The CDR3 protein is CASSSGTDIKNIQYF. The CDR3 bases are TGCGCCAGCAGCTCTGGGACAGATATCAAAAACATTCAGTACTTC.

This clonotype was seen a few times. The gene calls are TRBV10-3 and TRBJ2-7, with a possible D match to TRBD1 (5 bases). Germline CDR1 and CDR2: ENHRY and SYGVKD. This CDR3 has 13 residues. With 6 bases removed from V and 5 bases from J, the gap between germline ends came to 14 bases. The CDR3 DNA sequence: TGTGCCATCAGCGCAGGGTACGACAACGAGCAGTACTTC. Its protein product is CAISAGYDNEQYF.

The table lists this clonotype with a few counts. The CDR3 reads CSVQSAGPNTEAFF. The CDR3 DNA is TGCAGCGTTCAATCTGCCGGCCCGAACACTGAAGCTTTCTTT. The gene calls are TRBV29-1 and TRBJ1-1; D is undetermined. Deletions cut 5 bases from V and 1 base from J, with 14 bases between. CDR3 length equals 14 residues. Germline-derived CDR1 and CDR2 are SQVTM and ANQGSEA. The whole variable domain, filled in from reference TRBV29-1 and TRBJ1-1, reads SAVISQKPSRDICQRGTSLTIQCQVDSQVTMMFWYRQQPGQSLTLIATANQGSEATYESGFVIDKFPISRPNLTFSTLTVSNMSPEDSSIYLCSVQSAGPNTEAFFGQGTRLTVV.